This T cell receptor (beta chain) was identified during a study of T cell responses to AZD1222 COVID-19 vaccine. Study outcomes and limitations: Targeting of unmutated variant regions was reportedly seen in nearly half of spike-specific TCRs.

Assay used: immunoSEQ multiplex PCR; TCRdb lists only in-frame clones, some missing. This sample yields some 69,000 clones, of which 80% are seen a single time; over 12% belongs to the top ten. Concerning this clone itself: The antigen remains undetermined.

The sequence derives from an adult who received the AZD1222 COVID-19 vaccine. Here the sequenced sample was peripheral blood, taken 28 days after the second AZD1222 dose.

CDR3 amino acids: CASRRGTEKLFF. CDR3 DNA: TGTGCCAGTAGGAGAGGGACCGAAAAACTGTTTTTT. The rearrangement uses TRBV19 and TRBJ1-4; TRBD1 might be the D (5 bases). The V gene lost 6 bases and the J gene lost 8 bases, with 10 bases spanning the gap. Germline V gene sequence: CDR1 LNHDA, CDR2 SQIVND (reference sequence). This CDR3 has 12 residues.